This T cell receptor gamma chain emerged from a study of γδ T cells in repeated Plasmodium falciparum infection. The overall study: The natural-infection arm compared Malian children under seasonal malaria with matched Australian children. Malaria-naive adults were infected with P. falciparum NF54 four times over around 600 days. Some Malian samples span acute malaria episodes; others come from no-transmission periods.

TCRdb called clones from the multiplex PCR reads again using CATT. The top ten clones hold just under 20% of a sample with around 27,000 gamma-chain clones, under 1.5% of them seen once. Gammadelta T cells were flow-sorted from PBMC into Vgamma9/Vdelta2+ and Vdelta2-negative populations for bulk analysis. The CDR3 totals 15 residues. Germline values: CDR1 GITISATS, CDR2 ISYDGTV (reference sequence). The sample holds many counts of this clone. Antigen: not known. TCRdb's protein, taken from a much larger clone, differs from this DNA's translation at residues 5 and 7, likely owing to a read error; the protein displayed comes from the DNA. Findings and limits, study-wide: Compared with Australian children, Malian Vdelta2-negative repertoires seemed more clonal, less diverse, less shared.

V and J are TRGV9 and TRGJP. The J gene is absent in TCRdb and was assigned here via DNA matching to germline. Specimen: gamma-delta T cells from blood. The receptor comes from a pool of human donors (malaria-infected and uninfected, not separated). This chain's CDR3 is CALWPQGLGKKIKVF. Written as DNA, the CDR3 is TGTGCCTTGTGGCCTCAAGGGTTGGGCAAAAAAATCAAGGTATTT.